This T cell receptor beta chain is drawn from a study of OX40 agonist ivuxolimab in advanced cancers. The method was immunoSEQ multiplex PCR; TCRdb's version includes in-frame clones alone and lacks a portion of them. Of around 80,000 clones listed, roughly 94% are singletons. Autoimmune disease history or systemic immunosuppression barred patients. Notes on the study in general: CD8+ T cells were the subset that, on average, had more expanded clones than CD4+.

Concerning this clone itself: The antigen is not known.

The TCR sequence derives from an adult with an advanced solid tumor such as melanoma, head and neck, liver or kidney cancer. The source material was CD4+ or CD8+ T cells sorted from blood, sampled in a trial of the OX40 agonist ivuxolimab.

CDR3 residues: CASTTRGYGYTF. CDR3 bases: TGTGCCAGCACCACCAGGGGCTATGGCTACACCTTC. The genes are TRBV27 and TRBJ1-2; tentative D call: TRBD1 (6 bases). The V and J ends lost 7 bases and 4 bases respectively, with 10 bases between them. The V gene's germline CDR1 is MNHEY and CDR2 SMNVEV (reference sequence). This CDR3 comprises 12 residues.